These 27 T cell receptor beta chains were all obtained from the same sample, sequenced in a study of T cell repertoires in cytomegalovirus infection. No antigens are known for them. Each CDR3 protein gets one entry after TCRdb re-called the reads with MiXCR. The data show around 360,000 distinct CDR3 sequences, about 35% seen once. This sample comprised cultured PBMCs, obtained from culture after CMV antigen stimulation. The receptors here all came from a human donor in good health (CMV status not recorded). Some clones in this sample may be carry-over from other donors' samples.

In its sample, this clonotype was seen many times. This chain links TRBV12-3 or TRBV12-4 with TRBJ1-4; TRBD1 is a possible D gene (6 bases). V was trimmed by 4 bases and J by 8 bases, leaving 14 bases between them. There are 14 residues in the CDR3. CDR3 bases: TGTGCCAGCAGTTCCAGGGGAAGAAACGAAAAACTGTTTTTT. Translated, it gives CASSSRGRNEKLFF.

In this sample, this clonotype turned up a few times. The chain uses TRBV12-3 or TRBV12-4 and TRBJ2-7; no clear D. Trimming removed 6 bases from V and 1 base from J, with 13 bases in between. The CDR3 spans 14 residues. The CDR3 reads CASRRDGNSYEQYF. The CDR3 DNA reads as TGTGCCAGCAGAAGGGATGGAAATTCCTACGAGCAGTACTTC.

The chain couples TRBV6-2 or TRBV6-3 to TRBJ2-5, with D perhaps TRBD1 (5 bases). There are 15 residues in the CDR3. V was shortened by 4 bases and J by 1 base, with 13 bases between the two germline ends. CDR1 MNHEY and CDR2 SVGEGT come from the germline V gene. CDR3 loop: CASSSRQSFQETQYF. The CDR3 DNA reads as TGTGCCAGCAGTTCCCGACAGAGCTTCCAAGAGACCCAGTACTTC.

Only one count was recorded for this clonotype. The V and J genes are TRBV7-6 and TRBJ2-3, with TRBD2 as a possible D gene (6 bases). This CDR3 is 15 amino acids long. The V and J ends lost 0 bases and 6 bases respectively, with 13 bases between them. Per germline, CDR1 SGHVS and CDR2 FNYEAQ. CDR3 in DNA: TGTGCCAGCAGCTTAGCCCTCCCCGGGGGTGATACGCAGTATTTT. It translates to CASSLALPGGDTQYF.

This chain uses TRBV6-1 with TRBJ2-1, with 11 bases lining up with TRBD2. Germline trimming cut 2 bases from V and 4 bases from J; bases unmatched to any gene: 4. CDR1 MNHNS and CDR2 SASEGT come from the germline V gene. This CDR3 has 16 residues. The CDR3 is CASSERGTSGYNEQFF. DNA for the CDR3: TGTGCCAGCAGTGAACGTGGGACTAGCGGTTACAATGAGCAGTTCTTC.

This clonotype was recorded a few times. The V and J genes are TRBV11-2 and TRBJ1-1; 11 bases are shared with TRBD1. V shed 8 bases, J shed 1 base, and the junction held 6 bases outside the gene matches. The CDR3 covers 15 residues. Germline CDR1 reads SGHAT; CDR2 reads FQNNGV. As DNA, the CDR3 is TGTGCCAGCGGCGAGGACAGGGGGCAGAACACTGAAGCTTTCTTT. Residues: CASGEDRGQNTEAFF.

This clonotype occurred a few times. This chain uses TRBV7-2 with TRBJ2-3; 7 nucleotides line up with TRBD2. This CDR3 comprises 18 residues. CDR1 is SGHTA, CDR2 FQGNSA, per germline. The ends lost 5 bases at V and 2 bases at J; junction bases unmatched: 16. The CDR3 nucleotides read TGTGCCAGCAGCCCTATCGGGCTAGCGGACCCTTCCACAGATACGCAGTATTTT. Amino acid sequence: CASSPIGLADPSTDTQYF. Combining the CDR3 with reference TRBV7-2 and TRBJ2-3 gives the whole variable domain GAGVSQSPSNKVTEKGKDVELRCDPISGHTALYWYRQSLGQGLEFLIYFQGNSAPDKSGLPSDRFSAERTGGSVSTLTIQRTQQEDSAVYLCASSPIGLADPSTDTQYFGPGTRLTVL.

The V gene is TRBV4-1, the J gene TRBJ1-1; 7 bases line up with TRBD1. V lost 4 bases to trimming and J lost 5 bases; unmatched junction nucleotides: 7. Germline V gives CDR1 MGHRA, CDR2 YSYEKL. The CDR3 is made up of 14 amino acids. CDR3 region: CASSPGLQGTEAFF. The CDR3 DNA sequence: TGCGCCAGCAGCCCGGGACTACAGGGGACTGAAGCTTTCTTT.

The sample holds many counts of this clonotype. This chain uses TRBV7-8 with TRBJ1-5; D is unresolved. V was pared by 1 base and J by 6 bases, with 19 bases between. The CDR3 spans 17 residues. Germline assignment: CDR1 SGHVS and CDR2 FQNEAQ. The CDR3 DNA follows: TGTGCCAGCAGCTTAGATTTGATTGACACGGCGTTTCAGCCCCAGCATTTT. It translates to CASSLDLIDTAFQPQHF.

The V call is TRBV19, the J call TRBJ2-3, with D possibly TRBD2 on 5 matching bases. Trimming removed 1 base from V and 1 base from J, with 12 bases in between. CDR3 size: 16 residues. CDR1 and CDR2 from the germline V gene are LNHDA and SQIVND (reference sequence). The CDR3 region is CASSIGRRGGTDTQYF. The CDR3 DNA follows: TGTGCCAGTAGTATAGGCAGACGGGGAGGCACAGATACGCAGTATTTT.

This rearrangement joins TRBV2 to TRBJ2-2; tentative D call: TRBD1 (6 bases). Germline loops: CDR1 SNHLY, CDR2 FYNNEI. V lost 6 bases, J lost 1 base, and 9 bases lay in between. The CDR3 covers 14 residues. The CDR3 here is CASRPGQNTGELFF. Written as DNA, the CDR3 is TGTGCCAGCAGGCCGGGACAGAACACCGGGGAGCTGTTTTTT.

This clonotype was recorded a few times. The chain couples TRBV7-2 to TRBJ2-1; 16 positions match TRBD2. The CDR3 is 17 amino acids. Germline V gene data show CDR1 as SGHTA and CDR2 as FQGNSA. J gave up 5 bases and V 2 bases, and 3 bases lay outside the gene matches. CDR3 nucleotides: TGTGCCAGCAGCTTACCGGGACTAGCGGGAGGGAACAATGAGCAGTTCTTC. The encoded protein is CASSLPGLAGGNNEQFF.

The rearrangement uses TRBV9 and TRBJ2-5, with 9 bases lining up with TRBD2. V trimming: 0 bases; J trimming: 0 bases; junction bases outside the gene matches: 3. The CDR3 contains 16 residues. Germline CDR1 SGDLS, CDR2 YYNGEE. The CDR3 is CASSVGGGGYQETQYF. The CDR3 coding sequence is TGTGCCAGCAGCGTAGGCGGGGGGGGGTACCAAGAGACCCAGTACTTC. The full variable domain, with the rest looked up from reference TRBV9 and TRBJ2-5, is DSGVTQTPKHLITATGQRVTLRCSPRSGDLSVYWYQQSLDQGLQFLIQYYNGEERAKGNILERFSAQQFPDLHSELNLSSLELGDSALYFCASSVGGGGYQETQYFGPGTRLLVL.

Note on this clonotype: A read error may explain this, as a much larger clone is one base away. V usage is TRBV7-9 and J usage is TRBJ1-4; D might be TRBD1 (6 bases). The CDR3 has 14 residues. Germline V gene sequence: CDR1 SEHNR, CDR2 FQNEAQ (reference sequence). With 2 bases removed from V and 5 bases from J, the gap between germline ends came to 9 bases. CDR3 amino acids: CASSLNQGNEKLFF. CDR3 nucleotides: TGTGCCAGCAGCTTAAACCAGGGGAATGAAAAACTGTTTTTT.

There are a few counts of this clonotype. The genes are TRBV29-1 and TRBJ2-7; the match to TRBD2 covers 11 bases. The V and J ends lost 7 bases and 4 bases, in that order; junction bases with no gene match: 6. CDR1 and CDR2 from the germline V gene are SQVTM and ANQGSEA. This CDR3 is built from 13 residues. The CDR3 loop reads CSARTSGLYEQYF. CDR3 nucleotide sequence: TGCAGCGCCAGGACTAGCGGGCTGTACGAGCAGTACTTC.

The sample holds many counts of this clonotype. The chain couples TRBV7-2 to TRBJ2-7, with a weak D call TRBD1 (6 bases). Trimming left V 5 bases short and J 3 bases short, with 17 bases between. CDR3 length: 15 residues. Per germline, CDR1 SGHTA and CDR2 FQGNSA. The CDR3 sequence is CASSDDRIFDYEQYV. DNA of the CDR3: TGTGCCAGCAGCGACGACAGGATTTTCGACTACGAGCAGTACGTC.

The V gene is TRBV2, the J gene TRBJ1-1; TRBD1 is a possible D gene (6 bases). V was cut by 4 bases and J by 0 bases, with 9 bases left in between. The CDR3 is 14 amino acids. The germline V gene has CDR1 SNHLY and CDR2 FYNNEI. CDR3 nucleotide sequence: TGTGCCAGCAGTGTTGAGGGGGTGAACACTGAAGCTTTCTTT. It encodes CASSVEGVNTEAFF.

This clonotype was recorded once. The CDR3 spells CASSLETGSHEQYF. In DNA, the CDR3 is TGCGCCAGCAGCCTGGAGACAGGTTCCCACGAGCAGTACTTC. The rearrangement links TRBV5-1 to TRBJ2-7, with D perhaps matching TRBD1 (6 bases). Trimming removed 4 bases at V and 5 bases at J, with 16 bases between. Germline loops: CDR1 SGHRS, CDR2 YFSETQ. This CDR3 comprises 14 residues.

For the CDR3, the DNA is TGTGCTAGTGGTTTGGTACAATCAGCGGAATGGGCTGGAAACACCATATATTTT. This translates into CASGLVQSAEWAGNTIYF. This chain uses TRBV12-5 with TRBJ1-3; D unresolved. V was clipped by 0 bases and J by 2 bases, with 17 bases between them. Germline CDR1 is LGHNT and CDR2 is FRNRAP. The CDR3 is 18 amino acids. Using reference TRBV12-5 and TRBJ1-3 for the parts outside the CDR3, the full variable domain is DARVTQTPRHKVTEMGQEVTMRCQPILGHNTVFWYRQTMMQGLELLAYFRNRAPLDDSGMPKDRFSAEMPDATLATLKIQPSEPRDSAVYFCASGLVQSAEWAGNTIYFGEGSWLTVV.

The rearrangement links TRBV12-5 to TRBJ2-5; unclear D gene. Germline V gene data show CDR1 as LGHNT and CDR2 as FRNRAP. This CDR3 has 15 residues. The V end lost 2 bases, the J end lost 5 bases, and 15 bases lay between the germline ends. In DNA, the CDR3 is TGTGCTAGTGGTTTGCGGTCTGGACCCCCCGAGACCCAGTACTTC. This translates into CASGLRSGPPETQYF.

This clonotype was seen only a few times. This chain connects TRBV7-3 to TRBJ2-1; 13 bases fit TRBD2. V was pared by 5 bases and J by 7 bases, with 8 bases of the junction left unmatched. The length of the CDR3 is 16 residues. Germline CDR1 SGHTA, CDR2 FQGTGA. CDR3 coding DNA: TGTGCCAGCAGCCTCGCCGGGACTAGCGGGAAGAATGAGCAGTTCTTC. Amino acids: CASSLAGTSGKNEQFF.

The V gene is TRBV11-2, the J gene TRBJ1-1, with 8 bases lining up with TRBD1. Germline V gives CDR1 SGHAT, CDR2 FQNNGV. J was trimmed by 3 bases and V by 5 bases; bases with no gene match: 8. CDR3 length: 15 residues. The CDR3 here is CASSIPTGVYTEAFF. The CDR3 region has the DNA TGTGCCAGCAGCATTCCGACAGGGGTCTACACTGAAGCTTTCTTT.

The rearrangement links TRBV12-3 or TRBV12-4 to TRBJ1-5; D may be TRBD1 (5 bases). Trimming took 4 bases from V and 0 from J, leaving 13 bases between them. The CDR3 runs 16 residues. The CDR3 loop reads CASSSGRQNSNQPQHF. CDR3 DNA: TGTGCCAGCAGTTCTGGGCGACAGAATAGCAATCAGCCCCAGCATTTT.

This sequence joins TRBV5-1 and TRBJ1-1; TRBD1 aligns across 7 bases. Trimming cost V 3 bases and J 0 bases; bases outside gene matches: 5. Germline assignment: CDR1 SGHRS and CDR2 YFSETQ. CDR3 length: 15 residues. CDR3 sequence reads: CASSSRTGLNTEAFF. The CDR3 DNA sequence: TGCGCCAGCAGCTCACGGACAGGCTTGAACACTGAAGCTTTCTTT.

This clonotype turned up a few times. This chain joins TRBV12-3 or TRBV12-4 and TRBJ2-7; D is uncertain. The V and J ends lost 0 bases and 0 bases respectively, with 9 bases between them. This CDR3 spans 15 amino acids. The CDR3 sequence is CASSLAGTLSYEQYF. The CDR3 DNA sequence: TGTGCCAGCAGTTTAGCGGGTACCCTCTCCTACGAGCAGTACTTC.

This CDR3 reads CATQRGQGEGGANVLTF. CDR3 DNA: TGTGCCACCCAGAGGGGACAGGGGGAGGGTGGGGCCAACGTCCTGACTTTC. The chain links TRBV19 to TRBJ2-6, with TRBD1 identical over 11 bases. The V gene's germline CDR1 is LNHDA and CDR2 SQIVND (reference sequence). The length of the CDR3 is 17 residues. J lost 3 bases, V lost 10 bases, and 11 bases had no gene match. The whole variable domain, remainder taken from reference TRBV19 and TRBJ2-6, is DGGITQSPKYLFRKEGQNVTLSCEQNLNHDAMYWYRQDPGQGLRLIYYSQIVNDFQKGDIAEGYSVSREKKESFPLTVTSAQKNPTAFYLCATQRGQGEGGANVLTFGAGSRLTVL.

The table lists this clonotype with a count of one. The chain combines TRBV29-1 with TRBJ2-7; TRBD1 agrees at 8 bases. The CDR3 contains 14 residues. Trimming at V came to 3 bases and at J to 2 bases, leaving 6 bases not matched to a gene. CDR1 is SQVTM and CDR2 is ANQGSEA in the germline V gene. The CDR3 DNA sequence: TGCAGCGTTGAGTCCGGGACAGGAACCTACGAGCAGTACTTC. Protein product: CSVESGTGTYEQYF.